Each of the 5 T cell receptor beta chains below was sequenced from the same sample in a study of cytomegalovirus exposure and HLA in healthy donors. The PCR ran on 60 Vbeta and 13 Jbeta primers. The repertoire was sequenced with immunoSEQ multiplex PCR; TCRdb's copy has only in-frame clones and lacks some. The sample has about 200,000 clones; 70% to 85% are singletons. The sequencing sample was made of PBMCs. Source of these receptors: a male donor in good health and CMV-seronegative.

This chain links TRBV28 with TRBJ2-3, with 10 nucleotides matching TRBD2. The germline V gene has CDR1 MDHEN and CDR2 SYDVKM. Trimming cost V 5 bases and J 4 bases; bases outside gene matches: 6. This CDR3 comprises 15 residues. The CDR3 sequence: CASSVILAGSDTQYF. The CDR3 region has the DNA TGTGCCAGCAGTGTAATACTAGCGGGGTCAGATACGCAGTATTTT.

The rearrangement joins TRBV5-1 to TRBJ2-1; tentatively, D is TRBD1 (6 bases). The CDR3 extends over 15 amino acids. The V gene lost 3 bases and the J gene lost 5 bases, with 15 bases spanning the gap. Germline V gives CDR1 SGHRS, CDR2 YFSETQ. The CDR3 loop reads CASSSDGTLDNEQFF. The CDR3 DNA is TGCGCCAGCAGCTCGGACGGGACACTGGACAATGAGCAGTTCTTC.

This chain connects TRBV7-6 to TRBJ2-7; D is possibly TRBD2 (7 bases). Trimming removed 0 bases at V and 7 bases at J, with 19 bases between. Germline V CDR1 and CDR2: SGHVS, FNYEAQ. The CDR3 totals 16 residues. CDR3 region: CASSLAGGGGLEEQYF. CDR3 nucleotide sequence: TGTGCCAGCAGCTTAGCAGGCGGGGGCGGACTGGAGGAGCAGTACTTC.

The chain recombines TRBV27 with TRBJ1-3, with unresolved D. The germline gives CDR1 MNHEY, CDR2 SMNVEV (reference sequence). V gave up 3 bases and J gave up 1 base, with 10 bases separating them. CDR3 length: 15 residues. CDR3 sequence reads: CASSFAQESGNTIYF. Here the CDR3 DNA reads TGTGCCAGCAGTTTCGCTCAGGAATCTGGAAACACCATATATTTT.

This clone has just a few counts. J is TRBJ1-5 and V is TRBV21-1; no DNA check was done on the table's D call, TRBD1. TRBV21-1 corresponds to a pseudogene. CDR3 size: 15 residues. CDR3 protein: CASSRPGQNNQPQHF. CDR3 DNA sequence: TGTGCCAGCAGCAGACCCGGACAGAACAATCAGCCCCAGCATTTT.